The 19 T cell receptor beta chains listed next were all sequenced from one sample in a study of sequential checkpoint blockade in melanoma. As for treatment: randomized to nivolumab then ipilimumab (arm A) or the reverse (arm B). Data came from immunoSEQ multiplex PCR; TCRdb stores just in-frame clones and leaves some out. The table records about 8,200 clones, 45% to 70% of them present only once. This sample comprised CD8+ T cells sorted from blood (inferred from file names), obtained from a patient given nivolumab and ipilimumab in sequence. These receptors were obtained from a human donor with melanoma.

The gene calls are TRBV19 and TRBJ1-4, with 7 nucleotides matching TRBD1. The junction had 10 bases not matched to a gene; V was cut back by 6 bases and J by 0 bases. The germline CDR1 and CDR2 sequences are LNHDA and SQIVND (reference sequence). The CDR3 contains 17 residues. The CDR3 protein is CASRTGTVYSTNEKLFF. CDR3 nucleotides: TGTGCCAGTAGAACCGGGACAGTTTATTCAACTAATGAAAAACTGTTTTTT.

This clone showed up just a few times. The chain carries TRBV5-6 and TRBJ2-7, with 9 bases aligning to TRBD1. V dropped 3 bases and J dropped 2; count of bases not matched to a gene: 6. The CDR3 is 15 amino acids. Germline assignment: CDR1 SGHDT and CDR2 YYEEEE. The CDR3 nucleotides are TGTGCCAGCAGCTACTCCGGGACAGGGCCCTACGAGCAGTACTTC. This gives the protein CASSYSGTGPYEQYF.

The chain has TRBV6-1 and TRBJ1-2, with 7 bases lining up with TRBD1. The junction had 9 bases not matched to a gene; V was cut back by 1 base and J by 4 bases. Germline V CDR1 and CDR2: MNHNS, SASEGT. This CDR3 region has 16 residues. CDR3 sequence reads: CASSEVLDRESYGYTF. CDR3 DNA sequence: TGTGCCAGCAGTGAAGTGCTAGACAGGGAAAGCTATGGCTACACCTTC.

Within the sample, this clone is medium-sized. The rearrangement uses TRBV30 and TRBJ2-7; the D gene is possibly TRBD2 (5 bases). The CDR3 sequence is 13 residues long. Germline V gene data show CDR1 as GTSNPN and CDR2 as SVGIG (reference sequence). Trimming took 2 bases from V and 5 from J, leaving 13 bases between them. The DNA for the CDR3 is TGTGCCTGGAGTCCACTAGGGATACACGAGCAGTACTTC. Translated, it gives CAWSPLGIHEQYF. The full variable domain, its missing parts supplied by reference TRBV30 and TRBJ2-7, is SQTIHQWPATLVQPVGSPLSLECTVEGTSNPNLYWYRQAAGRGLQLLFYSVGIGQISSEVPQNLSASRPQDRQFILSSKKLLLSDSGFYLCAWSPLGIHEQYFGPGTRLTVT.

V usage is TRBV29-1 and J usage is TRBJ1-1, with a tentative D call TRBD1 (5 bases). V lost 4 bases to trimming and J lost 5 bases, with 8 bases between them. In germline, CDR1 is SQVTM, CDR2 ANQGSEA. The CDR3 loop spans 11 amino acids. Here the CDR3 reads CSVVGGTEAFF. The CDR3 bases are TGCAGCGTTGTCGGGGGAACTGAAGCTTTCTTT.

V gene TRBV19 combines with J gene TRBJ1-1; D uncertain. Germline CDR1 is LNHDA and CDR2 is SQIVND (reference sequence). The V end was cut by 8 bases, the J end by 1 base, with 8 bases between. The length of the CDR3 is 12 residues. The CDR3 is CASRRGNTEAFF. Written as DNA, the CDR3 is TGTGCCAGTCGTCGGGGGAACACTGAAGCTTTCTTT.

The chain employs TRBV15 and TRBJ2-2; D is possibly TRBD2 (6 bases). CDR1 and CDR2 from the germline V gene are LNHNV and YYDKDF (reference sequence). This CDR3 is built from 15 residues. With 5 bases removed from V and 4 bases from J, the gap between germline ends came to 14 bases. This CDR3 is CATSAARGSTGELFF. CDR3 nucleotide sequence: TGTGCCACCAGCGCAGCGCGGGGAAGCACCGGGGAGCTGTTTTTT.

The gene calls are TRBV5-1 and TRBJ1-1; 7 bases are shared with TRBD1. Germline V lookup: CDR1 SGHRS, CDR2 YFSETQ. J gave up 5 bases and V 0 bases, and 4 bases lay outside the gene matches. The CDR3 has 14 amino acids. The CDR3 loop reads CASSLDRGWTEAFF. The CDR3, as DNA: TGCGCCAGCAGCTTGGACAGGGGATGGACTGAAGCTTTCTTT.

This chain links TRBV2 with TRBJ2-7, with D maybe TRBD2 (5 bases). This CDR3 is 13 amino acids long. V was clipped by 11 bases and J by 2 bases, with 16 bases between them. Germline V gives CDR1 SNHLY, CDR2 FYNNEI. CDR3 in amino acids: CALRVGETYEQYF. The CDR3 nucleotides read TGTGCCCTGAGGGTCGGGGAGACCTACGAGCAGTACTTC. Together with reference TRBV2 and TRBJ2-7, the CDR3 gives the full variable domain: EPEVTQTPSHQVTQMGQEVILRCVPISNHLYFYWYRQILGQKVEFLVSFYNNEISEKSEIFDDQFSVERPDGSNFTLKIRSTKLEDSAMYFCALRVGETYEQYFGPGTRLTVT.

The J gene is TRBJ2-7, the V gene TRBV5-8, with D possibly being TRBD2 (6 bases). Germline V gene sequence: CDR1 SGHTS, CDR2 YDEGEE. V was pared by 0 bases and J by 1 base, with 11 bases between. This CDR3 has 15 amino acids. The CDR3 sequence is CASSLDRRGSYEQYF. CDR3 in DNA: TGTGCCAGCAGCTTGGACAGGAGGGGTTCCTACGAGCAGTACTTC.

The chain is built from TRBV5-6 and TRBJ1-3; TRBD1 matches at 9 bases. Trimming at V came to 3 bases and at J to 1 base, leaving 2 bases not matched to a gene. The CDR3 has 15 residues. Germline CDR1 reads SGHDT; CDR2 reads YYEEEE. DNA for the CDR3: TGTGCCAGCAGCTGGACAGGGGTTTCTGGAAACACCATATATTTT. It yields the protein CASSWTGVSGNTIYF.

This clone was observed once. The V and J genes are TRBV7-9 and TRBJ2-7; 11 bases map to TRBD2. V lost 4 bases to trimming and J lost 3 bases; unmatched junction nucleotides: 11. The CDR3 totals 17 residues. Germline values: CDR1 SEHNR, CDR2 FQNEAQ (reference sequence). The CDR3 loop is CASSSSSGTSGDYEQYF. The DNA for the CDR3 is TGTGCCAGCAGCTCCTCATCGGGGACTAGCGGTGACTACGAGCAGTACTTC.

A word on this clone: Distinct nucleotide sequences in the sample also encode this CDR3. The CDR3 loop reads CASSQGAGYEQYF. CDR3 sequence (DNA): TGCGCCAGCAGCCAAGGGGCTGGGTACGAGCAGTACTTC. This chain connects TRBV4-1 to TRBJ2-7; D gene unclear. Per germline, CDR1 MGHRA and CDR2 YSYEKL. The CDR3 has 13 residues. V lost 1 base and J 4 bases, leaving 8 bases between the germline ends.

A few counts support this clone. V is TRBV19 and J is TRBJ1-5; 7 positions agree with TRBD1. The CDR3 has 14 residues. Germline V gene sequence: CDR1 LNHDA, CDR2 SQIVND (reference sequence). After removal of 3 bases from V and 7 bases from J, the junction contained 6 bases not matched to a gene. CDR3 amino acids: CASSMKGAGQPQHF. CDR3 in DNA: TGTGCCAGTAGTATGAAGGGGGCCGGGCAGCCCCAGCATTTT.

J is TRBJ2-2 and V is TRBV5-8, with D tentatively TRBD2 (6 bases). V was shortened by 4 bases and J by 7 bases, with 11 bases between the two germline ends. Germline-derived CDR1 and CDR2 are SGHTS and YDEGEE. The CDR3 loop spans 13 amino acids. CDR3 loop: CASSLGGGGELFF. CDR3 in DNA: TGTGCCAGCAGCCTCGGGGGTGGCGGGGAGCTGTTTTTT.

For the CDR3, the DNA is TGTGCCAGCAGTTTATCGACGGGAGATGGCTACACCTTC. Translated, it gives CASSLSTGDGYTF. The rearrangement links TRBV27 to TRBJ1-2; D ambiguous. Germline lookup yields CDR1 MNHEY and CDR2 SMNVEV (reference sequence). V was trimmed by 0 bases and J by 6 bases, leaving 8 bases between them. The length of the CDR3 is 13 residues.

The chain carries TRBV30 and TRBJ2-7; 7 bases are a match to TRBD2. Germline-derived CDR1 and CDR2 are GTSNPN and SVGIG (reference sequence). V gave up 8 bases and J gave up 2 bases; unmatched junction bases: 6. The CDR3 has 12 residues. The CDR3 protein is CAGGGLTYEQYF. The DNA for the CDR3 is TGTGCCGGGGGGGGTCTCACCTACGAGCAGTACTTC.

CDR3 nucleotide sequence: TGTGCCAGCAGCCAAGATGAAGCCTTGCCTTACGAGCAGTACTTC. The encoded protein is CASSQDEALPYEQYF. The chain links TRBV14 to TRBJ2-7; D is unclear. The ends were cut back, 0 bases at V and 4 bases at J, with 13 bases in the middle. Germline V CDR1 and CDR2: SGHDN, FVKESK. CDR3 length equals 15 residues.

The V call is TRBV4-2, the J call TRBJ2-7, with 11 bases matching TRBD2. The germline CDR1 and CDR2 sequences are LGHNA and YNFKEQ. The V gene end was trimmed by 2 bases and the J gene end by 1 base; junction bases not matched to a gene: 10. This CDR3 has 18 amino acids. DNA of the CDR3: TGTGCCAGCAGCCAACACGGACTAGCGGGTGATACTTCCTACGAGCAGTACTTC. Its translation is CASSQHGLAGDTSYEQYF.